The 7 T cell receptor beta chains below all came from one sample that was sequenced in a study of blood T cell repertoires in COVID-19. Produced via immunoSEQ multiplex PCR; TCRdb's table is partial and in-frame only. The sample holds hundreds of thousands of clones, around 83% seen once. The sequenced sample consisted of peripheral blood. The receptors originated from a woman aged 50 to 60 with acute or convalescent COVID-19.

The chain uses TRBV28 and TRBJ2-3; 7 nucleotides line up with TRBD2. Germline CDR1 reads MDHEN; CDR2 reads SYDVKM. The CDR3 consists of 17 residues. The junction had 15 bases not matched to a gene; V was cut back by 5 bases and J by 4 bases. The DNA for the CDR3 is TGTGCCAGCAGTCCACTTATCGGGGGAGGGCGGGCAGATACGCAGTATTTT. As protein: CASSPLIGGGRADTQYF.

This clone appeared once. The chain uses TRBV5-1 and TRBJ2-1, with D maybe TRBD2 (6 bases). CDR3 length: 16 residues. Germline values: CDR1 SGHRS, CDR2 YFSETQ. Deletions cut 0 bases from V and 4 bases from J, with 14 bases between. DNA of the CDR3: TGCGCCAGCAGCTTGGCCGCGGGACCCCTATACAATGAGCAGTTCTTC. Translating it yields CASSLAAGPLYNEQFF.

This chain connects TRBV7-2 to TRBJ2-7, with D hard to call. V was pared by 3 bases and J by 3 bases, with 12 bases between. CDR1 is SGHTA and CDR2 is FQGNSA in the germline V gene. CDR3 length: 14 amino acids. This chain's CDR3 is CASSFGTEYYEQYF. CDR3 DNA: TGTGCCAGCAGCTTCGGTACAGAATACTACGAGCAGTACTTC.

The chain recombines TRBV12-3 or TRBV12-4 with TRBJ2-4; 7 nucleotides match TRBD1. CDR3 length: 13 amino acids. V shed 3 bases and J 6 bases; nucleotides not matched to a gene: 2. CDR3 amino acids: CASSLTGRNIQYF. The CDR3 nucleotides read TGTGCCAGCAGTTTGACAGGGAGAAACATTCAGTACTTC.

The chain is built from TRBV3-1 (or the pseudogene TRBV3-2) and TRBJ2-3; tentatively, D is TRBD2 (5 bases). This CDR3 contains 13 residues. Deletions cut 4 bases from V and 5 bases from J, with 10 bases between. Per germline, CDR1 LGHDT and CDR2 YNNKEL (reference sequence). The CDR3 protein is CASSPGVKDTQYF. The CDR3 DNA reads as TGTGCCAGCAGCCCCGGGGTTAAAGATACGCAGTATTTT.

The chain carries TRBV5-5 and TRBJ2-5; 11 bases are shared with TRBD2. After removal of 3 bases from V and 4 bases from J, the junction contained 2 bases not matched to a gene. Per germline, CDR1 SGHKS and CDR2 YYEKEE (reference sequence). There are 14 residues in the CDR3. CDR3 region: CASSSLAGGETQYF. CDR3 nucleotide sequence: TGTGCCAGCAGCTCGCTAGCGGGGGGAGAGACCCAGTACTTC. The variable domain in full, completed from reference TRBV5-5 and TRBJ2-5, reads DAGVTQSPTHLIKTRGQQVTLRCSPISGHKSVSWYQQVLGQGPQFIFQYYEKEERGRGNFPDRFSARQFPNYSSELNVNALLLGDSALYLCASSSLAGGETQYFGPGTRLLVL.

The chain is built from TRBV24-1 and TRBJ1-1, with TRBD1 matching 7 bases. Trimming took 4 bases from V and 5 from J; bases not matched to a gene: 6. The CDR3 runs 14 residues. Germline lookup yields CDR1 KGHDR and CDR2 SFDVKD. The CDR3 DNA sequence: TGTGCCACCAGTGAGTCGACAGGGAGAACTGAAGCTTTCTTT. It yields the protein CATSESTGRTEAFF.